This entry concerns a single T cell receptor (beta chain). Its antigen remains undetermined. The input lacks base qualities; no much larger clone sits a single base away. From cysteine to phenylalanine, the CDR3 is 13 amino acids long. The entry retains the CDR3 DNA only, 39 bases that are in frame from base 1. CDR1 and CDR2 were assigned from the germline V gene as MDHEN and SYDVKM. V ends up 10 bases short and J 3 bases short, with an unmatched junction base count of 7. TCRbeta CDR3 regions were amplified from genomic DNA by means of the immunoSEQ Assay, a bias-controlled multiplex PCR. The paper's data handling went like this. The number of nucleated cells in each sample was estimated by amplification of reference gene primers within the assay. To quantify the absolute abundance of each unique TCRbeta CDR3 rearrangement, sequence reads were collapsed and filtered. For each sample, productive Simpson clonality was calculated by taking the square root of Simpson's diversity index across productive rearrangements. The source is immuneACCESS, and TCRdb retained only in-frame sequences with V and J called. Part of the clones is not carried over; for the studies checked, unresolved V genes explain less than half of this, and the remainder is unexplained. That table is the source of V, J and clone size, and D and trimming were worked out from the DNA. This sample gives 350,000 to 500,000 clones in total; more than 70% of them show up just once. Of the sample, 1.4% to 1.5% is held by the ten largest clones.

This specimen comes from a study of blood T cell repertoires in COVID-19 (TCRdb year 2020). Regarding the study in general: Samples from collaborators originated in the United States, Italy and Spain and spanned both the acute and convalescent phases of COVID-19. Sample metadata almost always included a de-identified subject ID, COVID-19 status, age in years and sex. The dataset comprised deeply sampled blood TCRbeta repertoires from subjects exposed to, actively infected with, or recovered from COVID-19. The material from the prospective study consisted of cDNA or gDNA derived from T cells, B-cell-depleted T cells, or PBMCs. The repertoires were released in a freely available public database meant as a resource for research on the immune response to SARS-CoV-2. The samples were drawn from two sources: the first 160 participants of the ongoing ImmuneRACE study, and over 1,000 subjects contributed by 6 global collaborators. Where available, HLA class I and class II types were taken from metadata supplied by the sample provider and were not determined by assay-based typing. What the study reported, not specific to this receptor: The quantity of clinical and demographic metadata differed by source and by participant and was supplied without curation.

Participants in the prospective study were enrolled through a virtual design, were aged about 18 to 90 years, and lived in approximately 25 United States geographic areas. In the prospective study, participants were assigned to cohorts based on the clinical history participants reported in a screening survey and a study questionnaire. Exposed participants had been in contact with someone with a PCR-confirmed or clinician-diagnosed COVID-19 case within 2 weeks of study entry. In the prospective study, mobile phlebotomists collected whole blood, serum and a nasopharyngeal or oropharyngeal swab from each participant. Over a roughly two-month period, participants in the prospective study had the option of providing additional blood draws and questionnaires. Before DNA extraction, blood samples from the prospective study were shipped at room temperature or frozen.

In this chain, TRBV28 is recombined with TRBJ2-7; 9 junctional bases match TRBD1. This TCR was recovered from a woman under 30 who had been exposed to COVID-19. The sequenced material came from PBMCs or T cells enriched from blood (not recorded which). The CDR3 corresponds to CAISGTGNYEQYF. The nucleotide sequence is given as TGTGCCATCTCCGGGACAGGGAACTACGAGCAGTACTTC. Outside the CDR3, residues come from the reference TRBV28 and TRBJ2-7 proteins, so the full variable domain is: DVKVTQSSRYLVKRTGEKVFLECVQDMDHENMFWYRQDPGLGLRLIYFSYDVKMKEKGDIPEGYSVSREKKERFSLILESASTNQTSMYLCAISGTGNYEQYFGPGTRLTVT.